This T cell receptor (beta chain) was captured by sequencing in a study of radiation and T cells in renal cell carcinoma. Study-level information: Nephrectomy followed 15 Gy stereotactic body radiation by 4 weeks. Findings and limits, study-wide: In blood, top tumor clones expanded by 2 weeks, shrinking by 4.

Concerning this clone itself: Antigen unknown.

Time point of the sample: blood 2 weeks post-SBRT. Described treatment: 15 Gy SBRT to primary tumor, nephrectomy 4 weeks later. Profiled with immunoSEQ multiplex PCR; TCRdb holds only in-frame clones, not every one. The data hold 120,000 or so clones, with around 90% observed a single time. Germline CDR1 and CDR2: LNHDA and SQIVND (reference sequence). This CDR3 has 17 amino acids. Trimming cost V 7 bases and J 0 bases, with 16 bases left between them. This chain links TRBV19 with TRBJ1-6, with no clear D. The sequence derives from a woman aged 70-85 years with renal cell carcinoma. This sample comprised blood, obtained from a patient whose treatment included radiotherapy and nephrectomy. The CDR3 DNA reads as TGTGCCAGTAAGGGAATCGAGACGAGCTCCTATAATTCACCCCTCCACTTT. Encoded protein: CASKGIETSSYNSPLHF.